The next 27 T cell receptor beta chains were all read from a single sample in a study of Ad26.COV2.S vaccination and SARS-CoV-2 variants (dated by TCRdb to 2020 to 2022). The intended sense of this specimen's time point label: individuals recovered from natural SARS-CoV-2 infection. The protocol used for the library was the immunoSEQ multiplex PCR assay. TCRdb retrieved this table from immuneACCESS and kept in-frame rearrangements only. Not all clones are present; in checked studies, unresolved V genes account for under half, and no reason is known for the remainder. Present in this sample are more than 85,000 clones, over 60% of which were seen just once. 15% to 20% of the sample is in the top ten clones. The source was peripheral blood, collected after recovery from COVID-19. The receptor source for this set is a human donor who had recovered from COVID-19.

This chain uses TRBV9 with TRBJ1-6; D gene uncertain. V shed 3 bases and J shed 7 bases, with 11 bases lying between them. Germline loops: CDR1 SGDLS, CDR2 YYNGEE. The CDR3 loop spans 14 amino acids. This CDR3 is CASSAGGGNSPLHF. As DNA, the CDR3 is TGTGCCAGCAGCGCCGGTGGAGGGAATTCACCCCTCCACTTT.

This rearrangement joins TRBV7-9 to TRBJ2-7; D unclear. The CDR3 length is 13 residues. CDR1 is SEHNR, CDR2 FQNEAQ, per germline (reference sequence). With 0 bases removed from V and 5 bases from J, the gap between germline ends came to 8 bases. CDR3 amino acids: CASSLAGWNEQYF. CDR3 bases: TGTGCCAGCAGCTTAGCAGGATGGAACGAGCAGTACTTC.

The V call is TRBV2, the J call TRBJ1-6; D unresolved. CDR1 SNHLY and CDR2 FYNNEI come from the germline V gene. The CDR3 length is 16 residues. Trimming took 3 bases from V and 6 from J, leaving 15 bases between them. The CDR3 nucleotides read TGTGCCAGCAGTGATTCTAGCGGGAACCCTAATTCACCCCTCCACTTT. Protein product: CASSDSSGNPNSPLHF.

The chain uses TRBV5-6 and TRBJ2-7, with 10 bases lining up with TRBD1. Germline CDR1 is SGHDT and CDR2 is YYEEEE. V was pared by 3 bases and J by 4 bases, with 10 bases of the junction left unmatched. This CDR3 is built from 16 residues. The CDR3 reads CASSSGTGVRGYEQYF. In nucleotides, the CDR3 is TGTGCCAGCAGCTCCGGGACAGGGGTTAGAGGGTACGAGCAGTACTTC.

The chain combines TRBV12-3 or TRBV12-4 with TRBJ2-5; no clear D gene. This CDR3 is built from 13 residues. The V end lost 3 bases, the J end lost 3 bases, and 8 bases lay between the germline ends. The DNA for the CDR3 is TGTGCCAGCAGTTTTTTTGAGAAAGAGACCCAGTACTTC. The encoded protein is CASSFFEKETQYF.

The V gene is TRBV3-1 (or the pseudogene TRBV3-2), the J gene TRBJ2-7; TRBD2 matches 12 bases. CDR3 length: 17 residues. In germline, CDR1 is LGHDT, CDR2 YNNKEL (reference sequence). V was pared by 4 bases and J by 3 bases, with 10 bases of the junction left unmatched. CDR3 region: CASSPSGLAGGNYEQYF. The DNA for the CDR3 is TGTGCCAGCAGCCCCTCCGGCCTAGCGGGGGGGAACTACGAGCAGTACTTC.

This chain uses TRBV19 with TRBJ1-1; 7 bases fit TRBD1. Germline V lookup: CDR1 LNHDA, CDR2 SQIVND (reference sequence). This CDR3 comprises 14 residues. J lost 3 bases, V lost 7 bases, and 8 bases had no gene match. The CDR3 DNA follows: TGTGCCAGTATTAACAGGGGTTCGGACACTGAAGCTTTCTTT. Translation: CASINRGSDTEAFF. The whole variable domain, remainder taken from reference TRBV19 and TRBJ1-1, is DGGITQSPKYLFRKEGQNVTLSCEQNLNHDAMYWYRQDPGQGLRLIYYSQIVNDFQKGDIAEGYSVSREKKESFPLTVTSAQKNPTAFYLCASINRGSDTEAFFGQGTRLTVV.

The genes are TRBV6-5 and TRBJ2-7; TRBD1 agrees at 10 bases. The germline gives CDR1 MNHEY, CDR2 SVGAGI. The CDR3 is made up of 15 amino acids. With 6 bases clipped from V and 4 bases from J, the junction kept 9 bases outside the gene matches. The CDR3 spells CASSLRDRGWYEQYF. The CDR3 DNA reads as TGTGCCAGCAGCCTCCGGGACAGGGGTTGGTACGAGCAGTACTTC.

The gene calls are TRBV3-1 (or the pseudogene TRBV3-2) and TRBJ2-7; 8 bases are a match to TRBD1. The V segment lost 3 bases and the J segment 2 bases; nucleotides outside the gene matches: 0. CDR3 length: 13 residues. Per the germline V gene, CDR1 is LGHDT and CDR2 is YNNKEL (reference sequence). Here the CDR3 reads CASSQTGAYEQYF. In nucleotides, the CDR3 is TGTGCCAGCAGCCAGACAGGGGCCTACGAGCAGTACTTC.

The chain couples TRBV6-1 to TRBJ1-5; no reliable D call. The CDR3 length is 14 residues. Per the germline V gene, CDR1 is MNHNS and CDR2 is SASEGT. V was trimmed by 2 bases and J by 4 bases, leaving 9 bases between them. The CDR3 loop is CASSEIGVNQPQHF. The CDR3 coding sequence is TGTGCCAGCAGTGAAATCGGAGTTAATCAGCCCCAGCATTTT.

The genes are TRBV5-4 and TRBJ1-1, with D maybe TRBD1 (6 bases). V lost 0 bases and J 0 bases, leaving 12 bases between the germline ends. Germline V CDR1 and CDR2: SGHNT, YYREEE (reference sequence). The CDR3 has 16 residues. The CDR3 is CASSLAGGRMNTEAFF. CDR3 nucleotides: TGTGCCAGCAGCTTGGCCGGGGGGCGAATGAACACTGAAGCTTTCTTT.

The CDR3 sequence: CAISDNTGGSNEKLFF. CDR3 nucleotide sequence: TGTGCCATCAGTGATAATACAGGGGGGTCTAATGAAAAACTGTTTTTT. J is TRBJ1-4 and V is TRBV10-3; 8 bases align to TRBD1. The V and J ends lost 3 bases and 3 bases, in that order; junction bases with no gene match: 6. The CDR3 sequence is 16 residues long. CDR1 ENHRY and CDR2 SYGVKD come from the germline V gene.

The chain uses TRBV6-2 or TRBV6-3 and TRBJ1-1; D is uncertain. The CDR3 spans 12 residues. Germline V gene data show CDR1 as MNHEY and CDR2 as SVGEGT. The V end was cut by 2 bases, the J end by 1 base, with 2 bases between. Written as DNA, the CDR3 is TGTGCCAGCAGTTACAAGAACACTGAAGCTTTCTTT. As protein: CASSYKNTEAFF.

The V and J genes are TRBV6-5 and TRBJ1-2, with 7 bases aligning to TRBD1. V gave up 6 bases and J gave up 8 bases; unmatched junction bases: 9. This CDR3 is built from 13 residues. The V gene's germline CDR1 is MNHEY and CDR2 SVGAGI. The CDR3 nucleotides are TGTGCCAGCAGGACGACAGGGTATTACGGCTACACCTTC. This codes for CASRTTGYYGYTF.

With respect to this clone: The same CDR3 is also encoded by other DNA sequences in this sample. The rearrangement uses TRBV5-6 and TRBJ2-2, with TRBD2 as a possible D gene (6 bases). Trimming took off 8 bases at V and 8 bases at J, with 19 bases between the two ends. The CDR3 consists of 14 residues. The germline gives CDR1 SGHDT, CDR2 YYEEEE. The DNA of the CDR3 is TGTGCCAGTAGCATAGGGACTCCATCGGGGGAGCTGTTTTTT. As protein: CASSIGTPSGELFF.

CDR3 sequence reads: CAWSLFGQLEAFF. For the CDR3, the DNA is TGTGCCTGGAGTTTATTTGGGCAGCTTGAAGCTTTCTTT. V usage is TRBV30 and J usage is TRBJ1-1; D ambiguous. Trimming cost V 2 bases and J 7 bases, with 14 bases left between them. Germline values: CDR1 GTSNPN, CDR2 SVGIG (reference sequence). CDR3 length equals 13 residues.

This clone has just a few counts. The V call is TRBV2, the J call TRBJ1-5; the D is unclear. V was cut by 6 bases and J by 4 bases, with 16 bases left in between. The germline CDR1 and CDR2 sequences are SNHLY and FYNNEI. This CDR3 has 15 residues. CDR3 residues: CASSVGLDSNQPQHF. CDR3 DNA: TGTGCCAGCAGCGTGGGGTTGGATAGTAATCAGCCCCAGCATTTT.

V is TRBV7-2 and J is TRBJ2-1; 8 nucleotides agree with TRBD2. The CDR3 is 16 residues long. The germline gives CDR1 SGHTA, CDR2 FQGNSA. Trimming removed 3 bases from V and 4 bases from J; junction bases left unmatched: 8. Written as DNA, the CDR3 is TGTGCCAGCAGCTTCCAGGGGCGGGGGGCTTACAATGAGCAGTTCTTC. This translates into CASSFQGRGAYNEQFF.

This chain links TRBV2 with TRBJ1-5; D is uncertain. CDR3 length equals 14 residues. Germline CDR1 and CDR2: SNHLY and FYNNEI. Trimming cost V 4 bases and J 5 bases, with 12 bases left between them. The CDR3, as DNA: TGTGCCAGCAGTGGGGGTGTCCGAGATCAGCCCCAGCATTTT. As protein: CASSGGVRDQPQHF.

This chain links TRBV4-2 with TRBJ1-6, with D perhaps matching TRBD1 (5 bases). Germline V gives CDR1 LGHNA, CDR2 YNFKEQ. The CDR3 is 14 amino acids. V was clipped by 4 bases and J by 9 bases, with 13 bases between them. CDR3 sequence reads: CASSPPRVSSPLHF. CDR3 nucleotide sequence: TGTGCCAGCAGCCCCCCCAGGGTCTCTTCACCCCTCCACTTT.

This clone was detected only a few times. This chain connects TRBV9 to TRBJ2-3, with 13 bases fitting TRBD2. Germline CDR1 and CDR2: SGDLS and YYNGEE. The CDR3 loop spans 17 amino acids. Trimming cost V 4 bases and J 6 bases; bases outside gene matches: 11. CDR3 residues: CASSLRTSGGLKDTQYF. The CDR3 DNA reads as TGTGCCAGCAGCCTAAGGACTAGCGGGGGACTAAAGGATACGCAGTATTTT. Full variable domain (outside the CDR3, taken from reference TRBV9 and TRBJ2-3): DSGVTQTPKHLITATGQRVTLRCSPRSGDLSVYWYQQSLDQGLQFLIQYYNGEERAKGNILERFSAQQFPDLHSELNLSSLELGDSALYFCASSLRTSGGLKDTQYFGPGTRLTVL.

CDR3 sequence: CASSPGTLNYGYTF. DNA of the CDR3: TGTGCCAGCAGCCCCGGGACTTTAAACTATGGCTACACCTTC. The chain employs TRBV11-2 and TRBJ1-2, with a tentative D call TRBD1 (5 bases). V dropped 5 bases and J dropped 2 bases, with 12 bases sitting between them. The CDR3 contains 14 residues. CDR1 and CDR2 (germline): SGHAT, FQNNGV.

The chain couples TRBV5-1 to TRBJ2-6; possible D gene TRBD2, 6 bases. V was trimmed by 5 bases and J by 2 bases, leaving 11 bases between them. Germline CDR1 is SGHRS and CDR2 is YFSETQ. This CDR3 contains 15 residues. The CDR3 nucleotides read TGCGCCAGCAGGGTAACGGGGGCTGGGGCCAACGTCCTGACTTTC. Protein product: CASRVTGAGANVLTF.

The V and J genes are TRBV24-1 and TRBJ2-7; TRBD2 might be the D (6 bases). V lost 5 bases and J 2 bases, leaving 12 bases between the germline ends. This CDR3 comprises 14 residues. The germline V gene encodes CDR1 KGHDR and CDR2 SFDVKD. The chain's CDR3 is CATSGATGAYEQYF. The CDR3 nucleotides read TGTGCCACCAGTGGGGCGACGGGAGCCTACGAGCAGTACTTC.

The rearrangement uses TRBV12-3 or TRBV12-4 and TRBJ1-1, with a weak D call TRBD1 (6 bases). V shed 6 bases and J shed 9 bases, with 14 bases lying between them. The CDR3 length is 12 residues. The CDR3 loop reads CASSRGGRKAFF. The CDR3 DNA reads as TGTGCCAGCAGCCGAGGGGGTAGGAAAGCTTTCTTT.

The V gene is TRBV11-2, the J gene TRBJ1-2; 8 bases match TRBD1. The CDR3 consists of 14 residues. Germline-derived CDR1 and CDR2 are SGHAT and FQNNGV. V dropped 4 bases and J dropped 2; count of bases not matched to a gene: 3. CDR3 amino acids: CASSSGTGNYGYTF. The CDR3 DNA reads as TGTGCCAGCAGCTCCGGGACAGGCAACTATGGCTACACCTTC.

This chain uses TRBV27 with TRBJ2-2, with TRBD2 identical over 8 bases. The CDR3 extends over 16 amino acids. Germline V lookup: CDR1 MNHEY, CDR2 SMNVEV (reference sequence). The J segment lost 1 base and the V segment lost 1 base, leaving 2 bases of the junction unmatched. Here the CDR3 DNA reads TGTGCCAGCAGTTTATTCGGGGGGGTGAACACCGGGGAGCTGTTTTTT. It translates to CASSLFGGVNTGELFF.